This TCR beta chain was sequenced in a study of blood T cell repertoires in COVID-19. Using immunoSEQ multiplex PCR, the repertoire was profiled, and TCRdb retains in-frame clones only, with some absent. The table includes 100,000 to 150,000 clones, 80% detected once. The junction had 7 bases not matched to a gene; V was cut back by 6 bases and J by 10 bases. This CDR3 comprises 12 residues. The V gene's germline CDR1 is MNHEY and CDR2 SMNVEV (reference sequence). The sample holds a few counts of this clone. The chain joins TRBV27 to TRBJ1-1, with 8 bases lining up with TRBD1. Sequencing was done on a sample of peripheral blood. The sequence came from a human donor in a cohort sampled during active COVID-19. The CDR3 coding sequence is TGTGCCAGCAGACAAACAGGGGGTACAGCTTTCTTT. Its translation: CASRQTGGTAFF.